This T cell receptor beta chain was captured by sequencing in a study of T cells in Graves' hyperthyroidism and ophthalmopathy (dated by TCRdb to the late 2010s). About the investigation overall: Peripheral blood samples were taken at initial diagnosis, before any treatment was given. A discovery cohort of around 98 patients, approximately 45 with Graves' ophthalmopathy and approximately 57 with stable Graves' hyperthyroidism, was used to find distinguishing TCR V-J signatures. An independent validation cohort of fewer than 20 hyperthyroidism patients and about 15 patients who later progressed to ophthalmopathy tested prospective prediction of ophthalmopathy. The approximately 98 discovery patients were randomly divided into training and test sets at a 7:3 ratio. The study also compared thyroid tissue and blood T-cell repertoires from about six Graves' hyperthyroidism patients. Following sampling, methimazole starting at 30 mg daily was given to hyperthyroidism patients, and high-dose intravenous methylprednisolone was given to ophthalmopathy patients. TCR Vbeta CDR3 sequencing of 140 or so peripheral blood samples (fewer than 45 ophthalmopathy, about 80 hyperthyroidism and roughly 17 progressor patients) is reported in the paper. Points the paper makes about the study in general: A 13 V-J signature model separated ophthalmopathy from stable hyperthyroidism, with around 90% sensitivity and approximately 81% specificity in cross-validation and 80%/75% in testing. Blood samples also contained most of the expanded thyroid clonotypes (frequency above 0.001), which suggests that blood repertoires may reflect thyroid immune responses. Sample size was not statistically predetermined, and investigators were not blinded to group allocation. In validation, the model predicted progression to ophthalmopathy a median of around 6.5 months before onset, with about 67% sensitivity and 72.22% specificity.

Amplification of TCR beta CDR3 regions was carried out from RNA transcripts. A first-round RT-PCR of the TCR CDR3 used the HTBI primer set with the Qiagen OneStep RT-PCR kit. A second multiplex PCR round built the libraries, followed by size selection and purification. The libraries were sequenced on an Illumina HiSeq2000 using paired-end 100 bp reads. In the paper's pipeline: SOAPnuke was used to process the raw data, removing reads that contained adapters or uncalled bases, had a mean Phred below 15, or lacked an exact match to the constant primer or identifier. High-quality paired reads were merged with COPE v1.2.5, and unique nucleotide sequences were defined as clonotypes. MiTCR v1.1 was used to align clonotypes to the IMGT TRBV, TRBD and TRBJ reference segments. The analysis included only V-J combinations with a frequency above 0.0001, which together covered roughly 99% of the repertoires. A TCS score was defined as the ratio of F50 (clonal expansion) to E x V (chaos), with BLOSUM62-based TCRdist applied between CDR3 peptides within each V-J. Welch's t-statistics and random forest reduced some 510 V-J features to 13, which were used in a naive Bayes classifier (R e1071). The public sequencing data were trimmed at Q25 with fastp and processed into clonotypes with MiXCR by TCRdb, which kept only in-frame beta chains. Merged by CDR3 protein, the rows form single entries marked with the most common genes and DNA. The V and J calls shown here were made by TCRdb, not taken from the authors' results. Recorded for this sample are fewer than 400,000 distinct CDR3 sequences; approximately 14% of them occurred a single time. 25% to 30% of the sample is in the top ten clones.

Hyperthyroidism patients were newly diagnosed, had a disease duration of under 2 months, and were aged 18 to 65 years. Any patient with an uncontrolled infection, another autoimmune disease, pregnancy or lactation was excluded. Diagnoses relied on clinical symptoms, serum thyroxine and TRAb, thyroid ultrasound and orbital computed tomography. Blood from progressor patients was collected at the time of first diagnosis with hyperthyroidism, before any ophthalmopathy symptoms had appeared. Ficoll-Paque density gradient centrifugation was used to isolate PBMCs from about 9.4 ml of fresh peripheral blood. Progressor patients were first diagnosed with Graves' hyperthyroidism and then developed ophthalmopathy during follow-up. Total RNA was extracted using Trizol reagent, and RNA quality was assessed on an Agilent 2100 Bioanalyzer. Turning to this clonotype: It has no known antigen specificity. Base qualities are not recorded, but no much larger clone differs from it by a single base.

The material sequenced was blood. The TCR originated in a woman between 18 and 30 years old with Graves' hyperthyroidism that later progressed to Graves' ophthalmopathy.

The DNA is as follows: TGCAGTGCTAAAAACACGGGGAAGTACAATGAGCAGTTCTTC. Translated, this gives CSAKNTGKYNEQFF. Here the chain combines TRBV20-1 and TRBJ2-1; D gene: possibly TRBD2, on 5 matching bases. CDR3 length: 14 amino acids, cysteine to phenylalanine. Kept here is only the CDR3 DNA, which spans 42 bases and is read in frame from base 1. In the germline V gene (reference sequence), CDR1 corresponds to DFQATT and CDR2 to SNEGSKA. The junction carries 14 bases between V and J, which are trimmed by 4 bases and 4 bases respectively.